This TCR beta chain was sequenced during a study of cytomegalovirus exposure and HLA in healthy donors. Overall study: Earlier, 90 million to 140 million unique TCR beta sequences were recovered from roughly 200 million T cells by an analysis. General observations from the study: Presence/absence analyses assumed roughly uniform sequencing depth across donors. Segments of the TCR beta V type were, in most cases, productive about 90% or about 30% of the time in an earlier analysis.

The V gene's germline CDR1 is ENHRY and CDR2 SYGVKD. The trim removed 6 bases at V and 6 bases at J, leaving 10 bases unmatched. The CDR3 length is 17 residues. The PCR was carried out with 60 Vbeta primers and 13 Jbeta primers. Libraries were prepared by immunoSEQ multiplex PCR; TCRdb keeps only in-frame clonotypes and omits some of them. The sample has 50,000 to 60,000 clones, 77% seen once. As for this clone: As yet, its antigen is unknown.

Sequencing was done on a sample of PBMCs. The sequence was obtained from a middle-aged woman in good health and CMV-seropositive. The chain combines TRBV10-3 with TRBJ2-3; 15 bases agree with TRBD2. The CDR3 region has the DNA TGTGCCATCAGGGATTGGACTAGCGGGGGGGCCAGGGATACGCAGTATTTT. As protein: CAIRDWTSGGARDTQYF.